The following is a T cell receptor beta chain sequence with its context. No cognate antigen has been identified for it. No qualities accompany the bases; no much larger clone lies one base away. This specimen's time point label, interpreted: about 28 days (+/-7) after the second vaccine dose. AZD1222 recipients whose second dose came at about 4 weeks and those whose second dose came at about 12 weeks were combined into one group, since spike-specific TCR depth and breadth did not differ between the two schedules. Vaccinee samples were obtained from the UK trials COV001 and COV002, which included a single-blind randomized controlled phase 2/3 trial of AZD1222 (ChAdOx1 nCoV-19) in healthy adults. For TCRbeta chain sequencing, PBMC samples were collected from trial participants at day 0 and at day 28 after the second dose. The CDR3 regions of human TCRbeta chains were analyzed by immunosequencing. Processing in the source paper ran as follows. TCRs in the repertoires were compared against a reference library of SARS-CoV-2-specific TCRs that had been generated with the MIRA antigen-specificity platform. Breadth was defined as the fraction of unique TCRs that were SARS-CoV-2-associated, and depth was defined as the fraction of total T cells that were SARS-CoV-2-associated. Using the MIRA data, every spike-specific TCR was mapped to the spike region that the TCR reacted to and assigned to either a CD4 or a CD8 class. Log10-transformed breadth and depth values were compared by one-way ANOVA with Sidak's multiple comparisons tests. Held by TCRdb, this immuneACCESS table contains in-frame sequences only and omits some clones. Under half of the omission traces to an unresolved V gene where checked; the cause of the rest is unknown. V and J calls and clone size are copied from that table; D and trimming were computed from the DNA. This sample comprises 150,000 to 200,000 clones, 85% to 95% of them detected only once. The ten biggest clones cover 5.1% of the sample.

This sample stems from a study of T cell responses to AZD1222 COVID-19 vaccine (dated by TCRdb to about 2021). The study in broad terms: TCR sequencing was performed for some 250 trial participants, of whom about 200 were given two doses of AZD1222 and around 25 were given two doses of MenACWY control vaccine. Enrollment into the trials was organized by age into subgroups of 18-55, 56-69 and 70-plus years, and those subgroups contained roughly 150, 30 and 60 TCR-sequenced participants, respectively. Paper-wide results and their limitations: Reportedly, close to half of the unique spike-specific TCRs recognized epitopes lying outside the regions that are mutated in the B.1.351 and B.1.1.7 variants. The vaccine-associated CD4 TCRs covered the entire spike protein, and the dominant responses fell in regions 160-218 and 743-854. The 56-69-year group was small, and its depth increase did not reach significance, likely because of low power. Because no samples from the day 14 peak response were available, repertoires could be characterized only after the peak T cell response. Participants were mostly white British, with more females than males. The authors suggested clonal diversity may have been underestimated. A significant rise in spike-specific TCR breadth and depth was observed after two AZD1222 doses relative to day 0 and relative to MenACWY recipients. Only a handful of AZD1222 recipients were SARS-CoV-2 seropositive at baseline, limiting conclusions about previously exposed vaccinees.

The TCR was taken from an adult who received the AZD1222 COVID-19 vaccine. The sequences come from peripheral blood, collected 28 days after the second AZD1222 dose.

CDR3 loop: CASRPMTGPLSGNTIYF. The bases read TGTGCCAGCAGACCCATGACAGGGCCCCTCTCTGGAAACACCATATATTTT. Here the chain combines TRBV11-2 and TRBJ1-3; a stretch of 7 junction bases matches TRBD1. The germline V end is reduced by 6 bases and the J end by 0 bases; junction bases left unmatched: 11. Its CDR3 holds 17 amino acids, cysteine through phenylalanine. Of the read, only the CDR3 DNA is kept; its 51 bases are in frame from base 1. CDR1 and CDR2, per the germline V gene, are SGHAT and FQNNGV.